The clone carrying this TCR beta chain was detected a few times. Its antigen is still unknown. The sample belongs to a study of cytomegalovirus exposure and HLA in healthy donors. Study-wide findings and caveats: TCR beta chains associated with HLA were, in a later analysis, more clonally expanded than equally common others. When analyzed later, a missense DCLRE1C variant was found to be linked to TCR beta V- and J-gene trimming. The authors listed 180 or so TCR beta chains as cytomegalovirus-associated.

Per germline, CDR1 SGHDT and CDR2 YYEEEE. This CDR3 is built from 14 residues. Trimming cost V 1 base and J 3 bases, with 8 bases left between them. The PCR made use of 60 Vbeta and 13 Jbeta primers. Using immunoSEQ multiplex PCR, the repertoire was profiled, and TCRdb retains in-frame clones only, with some absent. The sample has more than 100,000 clones; about 10% are singletons. This sequence originates from a woman in her thirties or forties in good health and CMV-seropositive. V usage is TRBV5-6 and J usage is TRBJ1-3; D is perhaps TRBD1 (5 bases). The sequencing sample was made of PBMCs. The CDR3 region has the DNA TGTGCCAGCAGCTTGTCGACAGTTGGAAACACCATATATTTT. Translated, it gives CASSLSTVGNTIYF.